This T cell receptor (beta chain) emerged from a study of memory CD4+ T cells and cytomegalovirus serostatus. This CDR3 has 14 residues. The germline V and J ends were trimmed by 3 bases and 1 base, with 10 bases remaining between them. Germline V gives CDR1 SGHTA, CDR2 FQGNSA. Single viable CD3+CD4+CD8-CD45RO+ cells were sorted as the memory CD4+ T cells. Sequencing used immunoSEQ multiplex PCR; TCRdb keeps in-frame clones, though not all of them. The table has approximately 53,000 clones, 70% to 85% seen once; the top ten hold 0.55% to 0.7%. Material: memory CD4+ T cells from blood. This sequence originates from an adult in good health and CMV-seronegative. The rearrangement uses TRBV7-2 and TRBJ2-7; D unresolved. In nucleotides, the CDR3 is TGTGCCAGCAGCTTGATTATTAGTTCCTACGAGCAGTACTTC. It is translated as CASSLIISSYEQYF. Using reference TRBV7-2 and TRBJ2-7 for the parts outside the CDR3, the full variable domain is GAGVSQSPSNKVTEKGKDVELRCDPISGHTALYWYRQSLGQGLEFLIYFQGNSAPDKSGLPSDRFSAERTGGSVSTLTIQRTQQEDSAVYLCASSLIISSYEQYFGPGTRLTVT.